The 3 T cell receptor beta chains below come from one sample, sequenced in a study of cytomegalovirus exposure and HLA in healthy donors. TCRdb's table, derived via immunoSEQ multiplex PCR, lists solely in-frame clones and lacks some. The table shows about 56,000 clones, with 93% occurring only once. Source material: PBMCs. All receptors derive from a woman younger than 30 in good health and CMV-seropositive.

The V gene is TRBV12-5, the J gene TRBJ2-7, with no clear D. CDR3 length: 13 amino acids. V lost 2 bases and J 1 base, leaving 6 bases between the germline ends. The germline V gene encodes CDR1 LGHNT and CDR2 FRNRAP. Here the CDR3 reads CASGLTPSYEQYF. The CDR3 DNA is TGTGCTAGTGGTTTGACTCCTTCCTACGAGCAGTACTTC.

The rearrangement uses TRBV7-9 and TRBJ1-2, with 9 bases fitting TRBD1. Unmatched junction bases numbered 12, after V lost 5 bases and J lost 5 bases. From germline, CDR1 is SEHNR and CDR2 FQNEAQ (reference sequence). There are 16 residues in the CDR3. CDR3 in amino acids: CASSRLGTGTDYGYTF. CDR3 in DNA: TGTGCCAGCAGCCGATTAGGGACAGGGACGGATTATGGCTACACCTTC.

The rearrangement links TRBV6-1 to TRBJ2-3, with 9 bases matching TRBD1. The V and J ends lost 3 bases and 3 bases, in that order; junction bases with no gene match: 4. Germline V gives CDR1 MNHNS, CDR2 SASEGT. The CDR3 spans 15 residues. This chain's CDR3 is CASSEPGQGTDTQYF. The CDR3 nucleotides are TGTGCCAGCAGTGAGCCGGGACAGGGTACAGATACGCAGTATTTT.